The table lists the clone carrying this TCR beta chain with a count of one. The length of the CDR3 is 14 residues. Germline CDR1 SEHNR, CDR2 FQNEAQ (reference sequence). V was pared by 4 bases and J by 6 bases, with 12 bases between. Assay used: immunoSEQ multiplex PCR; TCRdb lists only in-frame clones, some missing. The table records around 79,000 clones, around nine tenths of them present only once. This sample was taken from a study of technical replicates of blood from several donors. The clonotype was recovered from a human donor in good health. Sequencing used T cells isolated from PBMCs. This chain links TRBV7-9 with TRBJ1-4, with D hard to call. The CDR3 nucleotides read TGTGCCAGCAGCTCTGGACTTTCTGATGAAAAACTGTTTTTT. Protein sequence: CASSSGLSDEKLFF.